This TCR beta chain was documented in a study of OX40 agonist ivuxolimab in advanced cancers. Study observations and caveats: In CD8+ T cells, expanded clones were on average more numerous than in CD4+. Those patients achieving a partial response at 0.1-3.0 mg/kg showed among the lowest clonal expansion.

With regard to this clone: The antigen remains undetermined.

Clones were read by immunoSEQ multiplex PCR, and TCRdb kept only the in-frame ones, dropping some. Of about 40,000 clones in the sample, roughly 86% were seen once. Trimming pared 4 bases from V and 0 bases from J, leaving 15 bases between. Germline V gene lookup returns CDR1 KGHSH and CDR2 LQKENI. There are 17 residues in the CDR3. The sequencing used CD4+ or CD8+ T cells sorted from blood, collected in a trial of the OX40 agonist ivuxolimab. The V gene is TRBV18, the J gene TRBJ1-4, with D possibly TRBD1 on 5 matching bases. This sequence was found in an adult with an advanced solid tumor such as melanoma, head and neck, liver or kidney cancer. The CDR3: CASSRLSGLSTNEKLFF. The CDR3 region has the DNA TGTGCCAGCTCACGTTTATCAGGGCTTTCAACTAATGAAAAACTGTTTTTT. The whole variable domain, remainder taken from reference TRBV18 and TRBJ1-4, is NAGVMQNPRHLVRRRGQEARLRCSPMKGHSHVYWYRQLPEEGLKFMVYLQKENIIDESGMPKERFSAEFPKEGPSILRIQQVVRGDSAAYFCASSRLSGLSTNEKLFFGSGTQLSVL.